This section outlines one T cell receptor beta chain sequence together with its context. The data derive from a study of regulatory T cells in long-lasting Graves disease. The CDR3 consists of 15 residues. The junction had 0 bases not matched to a gene; V was cut back by 3 bases and J by 1 base. CDR1 is LNHDA, CDR2 SQIVND, per germline (reference sequence). This sample's time point: persistent/refractory GD, antithyroid drugs over 5 years with positive TRAb. PBMC-extracted RNA yielded the TCR library. CDR3-region Arm-PCR and iRepertoire HTBI primers produced the TCR beta libraries. Each CDR3 protein gets one entry after TCRdb re-called the multiplex PCR reads with MiXCR. The sample yields about 470,000 distinct CDR3 sequences, less than 25% seen once.

This sequence originates from a female donor with Graves disease. This chain links TRBV19 with TRBJ2-2; 9 nucleotides line up with TRBD2. The input for sequencing was peripheral blood mononuclear cells (PBMCs), taken when the disease was refractory, from a patient treated with antithyroid drugs. The CDR3 here is CASSMTSGNTGELFF. CDR3 coding DNA: TGTGCCAGTAGTATGACTAGCGGGAACACCGGGGAGCTGTTTTTT. Using reference TRBV19 and TRBJ2-2 for the parts outside the CDR3, the full variable domain is DGGITQSPKYLFRKEGQNVTLSCEQNLNHDAMYWYRQDPGQGLRLIYYSQIVNDFQKGDIAEGYSVSREKKESFPLTVTSAQKNPTAFYLCASSMTSGNTGELFFGEGSRLTVL.